The present T cell receptor (beta chain) was sequenced within a study of shared clonotypes between healthy human individuals. The study's findings and limits: Naive subsets tended to show greater estimated richness than memory subsets. Investigators expected sequencing depth to affect clonotype sharing among donors. Rarefaction demonstrated incomplete sorted-subset sequencing despite large depth.

Germline CDR1 and CDR2: SGHAT and FQNNGV. This CDR3 has 14 amino acids. V shed 6 bases and J 4 bases; nucleotides not matched to a gene: 6. Naive CD8 cells, CD45RO-negative and positively selected for CCR7, excluded terminally differentiated effector memory CD45RA+ cells. Turning to this clone: The antigen is undetermined.

Over several immunoSEQ plates, each subset's genomic DNA was distributed in even portions. Some clones are missing from TCRdb's copy, which holds only in-frame ones; the method was immunoSEQ multiplex PCR. The data contain millions of clones, roughly 94% of them singletons. This clonotype was sampled from a man younger than 30 in good health. This rearrangement joins TRBV11-2 to TRBJ1-2; 9 bases are a match to TRBD1. Input material: naive CD8+ T cells sorted from blood. CDR3 nucleotide sequence: TGTGCCAGCAGGCCGACAGGGGGACCCTATGGCTACACCTTC. This sequence encodes CASRPTGGPYGYTF.